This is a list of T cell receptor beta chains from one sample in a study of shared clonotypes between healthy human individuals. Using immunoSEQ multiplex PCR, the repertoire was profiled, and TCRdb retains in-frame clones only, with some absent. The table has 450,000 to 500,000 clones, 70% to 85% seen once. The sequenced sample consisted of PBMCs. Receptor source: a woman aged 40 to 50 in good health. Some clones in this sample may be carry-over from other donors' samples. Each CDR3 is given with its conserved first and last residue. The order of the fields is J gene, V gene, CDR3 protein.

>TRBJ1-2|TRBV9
CASSVASQPGFEQGGYTF
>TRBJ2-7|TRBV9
CASSSGTGVFAYEQYF
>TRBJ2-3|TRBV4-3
CARHSGTSGTDTQYF
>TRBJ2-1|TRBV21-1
CASTILRGDRDPTSGLWFF
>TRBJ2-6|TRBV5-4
CASSPGLDSGANVLTF
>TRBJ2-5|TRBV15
CATSRDRSAVRTQYF
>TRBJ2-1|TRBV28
CASSFTQAGTSSSRKQFF
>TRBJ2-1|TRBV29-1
CSVVLPEWMGEQFF
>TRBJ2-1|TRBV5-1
CASSFTAGRSYNEQFF
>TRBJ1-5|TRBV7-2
CASSLQVDQPQHF
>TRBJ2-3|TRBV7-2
CASSLEGRPDTDTQYF
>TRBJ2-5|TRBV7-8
CASSSRASTIQETQYF
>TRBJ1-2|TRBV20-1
CSAPLGGGYTF
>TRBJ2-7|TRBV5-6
CASSRTGTGSYEQYF
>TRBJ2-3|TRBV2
CASSRRALNTDTQYF
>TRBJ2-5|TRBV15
CATSRIGRETQYF
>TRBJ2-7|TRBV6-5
CASSYSGVSRTYEQYF
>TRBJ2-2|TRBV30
CAWSPGTGPGELFF
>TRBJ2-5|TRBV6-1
CASSEAGGMGETQYF
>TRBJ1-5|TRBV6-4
CASSGQGAIQPQHF
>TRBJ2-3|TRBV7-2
CASSPGDPWETQYF
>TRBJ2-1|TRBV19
CASSIVVGDNEQFF
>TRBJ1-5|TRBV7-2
CASSLGGRSNQPQHF
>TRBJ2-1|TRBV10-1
CASSESLNEQFF
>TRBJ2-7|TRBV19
CASSSGQGAYEQYF
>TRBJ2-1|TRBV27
CASSLSRGLAVYNEQFF
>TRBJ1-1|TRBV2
CASMGQGFTEAFF
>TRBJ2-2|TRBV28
CASSLGRWAGNTGELFF
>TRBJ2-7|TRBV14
CASSQASNYEQYF
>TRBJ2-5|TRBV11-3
CASSLAGETQYF
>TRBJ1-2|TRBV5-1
CASSSPGGGGYTF
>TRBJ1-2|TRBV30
CAWSQGMGYGYTF
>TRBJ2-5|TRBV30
CAWSHGSRETQYF
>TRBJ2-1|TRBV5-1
CATEPGTGGNEQFF
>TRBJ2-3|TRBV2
CASSEARAGGGTDTQYF
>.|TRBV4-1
CASSQGGLPSYEQYF
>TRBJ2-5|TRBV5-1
CASSPEGETQYF
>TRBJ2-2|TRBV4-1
CASSQGQGARTGELFF
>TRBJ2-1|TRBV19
CASSIGRQGVYNEQFF
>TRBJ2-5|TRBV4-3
CASSLLLGGETQYF
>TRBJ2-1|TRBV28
CATSLGAAHYPNEQFF
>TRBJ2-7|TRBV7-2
CASSQDRSRESSYEQYF
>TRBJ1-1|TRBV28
CASSYDGANTEAFF
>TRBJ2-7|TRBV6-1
CASLRQSYEQYF
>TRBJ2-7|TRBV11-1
CASSLAGGPTRYEQYF
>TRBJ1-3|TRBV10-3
CAISDPTFGSGNTIYF
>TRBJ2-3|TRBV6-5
CASSPGTGGRTQYF
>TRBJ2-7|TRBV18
CASSPGQEPYEQYF
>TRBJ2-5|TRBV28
CASSCPMTGTQYF
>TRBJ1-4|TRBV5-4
CASSLEGVNEKLFF